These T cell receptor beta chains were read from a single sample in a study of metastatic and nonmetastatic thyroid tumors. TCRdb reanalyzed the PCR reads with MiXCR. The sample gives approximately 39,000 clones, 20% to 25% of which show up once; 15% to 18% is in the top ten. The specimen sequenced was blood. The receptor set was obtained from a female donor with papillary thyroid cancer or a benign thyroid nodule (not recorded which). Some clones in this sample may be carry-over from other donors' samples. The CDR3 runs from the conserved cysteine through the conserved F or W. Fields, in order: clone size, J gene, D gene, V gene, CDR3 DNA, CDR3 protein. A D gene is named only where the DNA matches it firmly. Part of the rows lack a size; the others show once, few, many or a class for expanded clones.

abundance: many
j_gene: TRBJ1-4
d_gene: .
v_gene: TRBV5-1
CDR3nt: TGCGCCAGCAGCTTGTCTGCAACTAATGAAAAACTGTTTTTT
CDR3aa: CASSLSATNEKLFF

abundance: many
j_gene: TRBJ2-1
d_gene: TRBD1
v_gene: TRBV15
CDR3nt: TGTGCCACCAGCAGAGGTGGGACAGGGTACAATGAGCAGTTCTTC
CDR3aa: CATSRGGTGYNEQFF

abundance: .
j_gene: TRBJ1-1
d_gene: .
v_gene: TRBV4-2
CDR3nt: TGTGCCAGCAGCCAAGATCGGTCAGGGACTCTGGGGGCTTTCTTT
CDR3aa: CASSQDRSGTLGAFF

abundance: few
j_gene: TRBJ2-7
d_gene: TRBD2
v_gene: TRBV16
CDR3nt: TGTTCCATCAGCCTTGGACTAGCGGACCTAAGGTACTTC
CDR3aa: CSISLGLADLRYF

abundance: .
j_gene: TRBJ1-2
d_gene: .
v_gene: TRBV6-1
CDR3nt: TGTGCCAGCAGTGTAGGGGCTGTCTGCACCTTC
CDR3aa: CASSVGAVCTF

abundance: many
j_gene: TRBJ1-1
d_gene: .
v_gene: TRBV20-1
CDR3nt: TGCAGTGCTAGAGACCGTCGGGGGGGGAGCACTGAAGCTTTCTTT
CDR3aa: CSARDRRGGSTEAFF

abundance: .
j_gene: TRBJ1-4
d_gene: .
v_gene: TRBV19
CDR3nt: TGTGCCAGTGGAGAGGAAAAACTGTTTTTT
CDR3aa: CASGEEKLFF

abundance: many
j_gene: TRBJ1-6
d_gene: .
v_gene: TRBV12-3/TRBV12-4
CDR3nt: TGTGCCAGCAGACGGGACCCGGGCAATTCACCCCTCCACTTT
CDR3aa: CASRRDPGNSPLHF

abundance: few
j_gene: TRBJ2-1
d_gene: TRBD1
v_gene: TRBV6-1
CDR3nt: TGTGCCAGCAGTGAAAACAGGGGCAACAATGAGCAGTTCTTC
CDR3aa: CASSENRGNNEQFF

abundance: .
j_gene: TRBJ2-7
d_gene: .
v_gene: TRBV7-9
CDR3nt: TGTGCCAGCAGCCCTGCGGGATACAACTACGAGCAGTACTTC
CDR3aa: CASSPAGYNYEQYF

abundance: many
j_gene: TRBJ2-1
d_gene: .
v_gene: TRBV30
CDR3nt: TGTGCCTGGAGCGAACTGGGAGCTGAGCAGTTCTTC
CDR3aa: CAWSELGAEQFF

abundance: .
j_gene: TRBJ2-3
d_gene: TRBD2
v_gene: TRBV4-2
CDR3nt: TGTGCCAGCAGCCAAGACGGGGCGGGAGGGGGCGCAGATACGCAGTATTTT
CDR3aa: CASSQDGAGGGADTQYF

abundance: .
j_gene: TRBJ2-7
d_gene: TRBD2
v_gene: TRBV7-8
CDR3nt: TGTGCCAGCAGCTTTCACCCTCGGGCAGCGGGAGGGTACTACGAGCAGTACTTC
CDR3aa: CASSFHPRAAGGYYEQYF

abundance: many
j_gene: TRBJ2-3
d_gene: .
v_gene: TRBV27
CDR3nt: TGTGCCAGCAGTTCTCTTGGGGAACGGGGCGGATCAGATACGCAGTATTTT
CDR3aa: CASSSLGERGGSDTQYF

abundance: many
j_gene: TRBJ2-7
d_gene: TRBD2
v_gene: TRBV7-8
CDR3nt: TGTGCCAGCAGCTTAGGGACTAGCGGGAGGGCGTACGAGCAGTACTTC
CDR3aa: CASSLGTSGRAYEQYF

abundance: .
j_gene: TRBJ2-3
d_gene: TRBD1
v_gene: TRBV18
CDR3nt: TGTGCCAGCTCTCCAAGACAGGGGGCCACAGATACGCAGTATTTT
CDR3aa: CASSPRQGATDTQYF

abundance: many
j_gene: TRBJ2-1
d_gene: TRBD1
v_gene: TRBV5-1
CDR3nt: TGCGCCAGCAGCCGTACAGGGGGCTTCTACAATGAGCAGTTCTTC
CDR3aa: CASSRTGGFYNEQFF

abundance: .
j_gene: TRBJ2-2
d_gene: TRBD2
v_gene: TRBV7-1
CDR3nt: TGTGCCAGCAGCTCGACCGGGACTAGCGGGAGGATCGCCACCGTGGAGCTGTTTTTT
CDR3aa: CASSSTGTSGRIATVELFF

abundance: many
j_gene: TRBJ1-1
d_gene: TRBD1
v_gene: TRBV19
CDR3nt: TGTGCCAGTAGAGATCGGACAGGTCAGGAAGCTTTCTTT
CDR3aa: CASRDRTGQEAFF

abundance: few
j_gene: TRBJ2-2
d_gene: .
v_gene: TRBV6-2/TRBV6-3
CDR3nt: TGTGCCAGCAGCCAATCCGCGAACACCGGGGAGCTGTTTTTT
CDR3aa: CASSQSANTGELFF

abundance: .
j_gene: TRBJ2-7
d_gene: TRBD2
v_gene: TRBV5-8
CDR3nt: TGTGCCAGCAGCTTGATCGGGGGGAGGGAATACGAGCAGTACTTC
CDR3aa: CASSLIGGREYEQYF

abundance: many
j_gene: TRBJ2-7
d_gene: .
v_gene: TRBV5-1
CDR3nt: TGCGCCAGCAGAATGGGACCCTACGAGCAGTACTTC
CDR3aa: CASRMGPYEQYF

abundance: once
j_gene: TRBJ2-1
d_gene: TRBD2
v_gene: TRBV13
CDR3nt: TGTGCCAGCAGCCCCAAAGTGTATCCGATGGGGACTATCGGCAATGAGCAGTTCTTC
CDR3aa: CASSPKVYPMGTIGNEQFF

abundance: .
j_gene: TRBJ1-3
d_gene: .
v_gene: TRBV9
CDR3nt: TGTGCCAGCAGCGTAGCCCTTCCAGGGTCCGGAAACACCATATATTTT
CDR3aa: CASSVALPGSGNTIYF

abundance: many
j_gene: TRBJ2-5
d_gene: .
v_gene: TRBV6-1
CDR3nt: TGTGCCAGCAGAATAACCAACCAAGAGACCCAGTACTTC
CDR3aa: CASRITNQETQYF

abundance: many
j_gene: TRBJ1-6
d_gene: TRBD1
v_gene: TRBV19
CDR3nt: TGTGCCAGTAGGGGGACAGGGGGCCCGTACTCACCCCTCCACTTT
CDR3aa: CASRGTGGPYSPLHF

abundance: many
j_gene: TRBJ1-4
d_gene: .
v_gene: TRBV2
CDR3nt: TGTGCCAGCAGTGCCCTCCCTTCAACTAATGAAAAACTGTTTTTT
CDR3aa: CASSALPSTNEKLFF

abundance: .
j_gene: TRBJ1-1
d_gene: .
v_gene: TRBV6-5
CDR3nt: TGTGCCAGCAGTAACCTATTGCTGACTGAAGCTTTCTTT
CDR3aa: CASSNLLLTEAFF

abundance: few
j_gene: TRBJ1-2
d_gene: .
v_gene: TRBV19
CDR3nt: TGTGCCAGTAGTAAACGGGGACTCTCTTCTGGCTACACCTTC
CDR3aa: CASSKRGLSSGYTF

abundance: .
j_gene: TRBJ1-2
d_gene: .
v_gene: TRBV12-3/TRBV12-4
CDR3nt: TGTGCCAGCATCATGGCTGGCGGAGGCCCATATGGCTACACCTTC
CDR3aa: CASIMAGGGPYGYTF

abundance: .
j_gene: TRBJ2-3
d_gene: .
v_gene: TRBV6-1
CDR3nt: TGTGCCAGCAGCTCCAACCCGACTACCTTCACAGATACGCAGTATTTT
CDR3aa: CASSSNPTTFTDTQYF

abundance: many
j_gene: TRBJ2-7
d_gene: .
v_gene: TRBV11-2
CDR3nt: TGTGCCAGCAGCCTCCGACGGGACTACGAGCAGTACTTC
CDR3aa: CASSLRRDYEQYF

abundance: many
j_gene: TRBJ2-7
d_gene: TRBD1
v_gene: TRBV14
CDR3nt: TGTGCCAGCAGCCAGGGACAGGCGAACTACGAGCAGTACTTC
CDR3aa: CASSQGQANYEQYF

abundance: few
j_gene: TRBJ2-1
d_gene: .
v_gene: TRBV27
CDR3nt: TGTGCCAGCATTTTTTCATGGAGATACAATGAGCAGTTCTTC
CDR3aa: CASIFSWRYNEQFF

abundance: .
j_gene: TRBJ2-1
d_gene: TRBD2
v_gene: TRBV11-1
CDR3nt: TGTGCCAGCAGCGAGACTAGCGGGAGGTCCAATGAGCAGTTCTTC
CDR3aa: CASSETSGRSNEQFF

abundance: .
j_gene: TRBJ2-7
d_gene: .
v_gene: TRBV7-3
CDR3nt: TGTGCCAGCAGGATTTCTGGGGGAGCCTATGAGCAGTACTTC
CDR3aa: CASRISGGAYEQYF

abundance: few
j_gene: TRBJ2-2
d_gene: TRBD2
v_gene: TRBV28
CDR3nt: TGTGCCAGCATCCGGCTCCTAGCGGGGAGCACCGGGGGGCTGTTTTTT
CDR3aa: CASIRLLAGSTGGLFF

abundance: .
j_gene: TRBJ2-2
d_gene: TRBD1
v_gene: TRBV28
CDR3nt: TGTGCCAGCAGACGACAGGGAGTGGTCGGGGAGCTGTTTTTT
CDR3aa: CASRRQGVVGELFF

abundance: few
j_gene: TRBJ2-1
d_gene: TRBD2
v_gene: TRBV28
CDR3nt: TGTGCCAGCATCCCAGGGACTAGCGGTAGGGGGGTTATTAATGAGCAGTTCTTC
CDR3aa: CASIPGTSGRGVINEQFF

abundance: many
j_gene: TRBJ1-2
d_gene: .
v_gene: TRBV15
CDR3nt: TGTGCCACCAGCGGGCAGACGACGGATAGATTGGGCTACACCTTC
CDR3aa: CATSGQTTDRLGYTF

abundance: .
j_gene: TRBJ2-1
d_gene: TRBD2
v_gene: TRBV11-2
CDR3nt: TGTGCCAGCAGCCTTTACTCGCGGACTAGCGGGAGTAGGAATGAGCAGTTCTTC
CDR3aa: CASSLYSRTSGSRNEQFF

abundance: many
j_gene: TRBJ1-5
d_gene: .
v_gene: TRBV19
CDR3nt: TGTGCCAGTAGTATTAGTAACAATCAGCCCCAGCATTTT
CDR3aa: CASSISNNQPQHF

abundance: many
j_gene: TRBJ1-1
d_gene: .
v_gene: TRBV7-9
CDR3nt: TGTGCCAGCAGCTCTGACAGGTCGAACACTGAAGCTTTCTTT
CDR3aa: CASSSDRSNTEAFF